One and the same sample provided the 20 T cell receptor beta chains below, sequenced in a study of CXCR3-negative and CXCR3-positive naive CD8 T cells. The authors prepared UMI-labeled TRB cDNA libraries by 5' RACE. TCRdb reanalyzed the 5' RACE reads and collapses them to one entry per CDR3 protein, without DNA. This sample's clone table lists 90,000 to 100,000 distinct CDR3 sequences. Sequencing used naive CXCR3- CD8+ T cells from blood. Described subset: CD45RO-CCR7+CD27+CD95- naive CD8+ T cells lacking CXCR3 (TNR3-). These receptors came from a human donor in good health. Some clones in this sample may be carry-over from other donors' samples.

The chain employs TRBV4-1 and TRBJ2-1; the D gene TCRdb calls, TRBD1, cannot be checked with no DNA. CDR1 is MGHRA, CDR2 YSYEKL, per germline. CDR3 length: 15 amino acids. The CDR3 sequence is CASSQGTGGYYEQFF.

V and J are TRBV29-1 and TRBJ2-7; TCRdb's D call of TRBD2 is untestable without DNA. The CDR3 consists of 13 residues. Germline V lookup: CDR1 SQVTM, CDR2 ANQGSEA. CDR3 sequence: CSVYDWAGGEQYF.

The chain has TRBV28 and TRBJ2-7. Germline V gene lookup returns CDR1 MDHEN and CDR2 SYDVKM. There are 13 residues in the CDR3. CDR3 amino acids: CARSLAGTHEQYF.

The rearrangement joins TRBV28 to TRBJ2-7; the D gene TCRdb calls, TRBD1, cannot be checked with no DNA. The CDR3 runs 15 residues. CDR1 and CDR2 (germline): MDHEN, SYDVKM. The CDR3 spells CASSRRAGTKYEQYF.

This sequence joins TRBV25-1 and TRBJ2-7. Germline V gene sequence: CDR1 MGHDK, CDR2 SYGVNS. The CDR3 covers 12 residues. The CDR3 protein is CASSETLYEQYF.

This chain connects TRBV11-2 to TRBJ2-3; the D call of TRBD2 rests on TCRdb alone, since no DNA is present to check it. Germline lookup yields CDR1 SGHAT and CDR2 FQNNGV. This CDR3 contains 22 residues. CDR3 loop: CASSLGRTELAGGPRGTDTQYF. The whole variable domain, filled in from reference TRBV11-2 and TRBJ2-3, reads EAGVAQSPRYKIIEKRQSVAFWCNPISGHATLYWYQQILGQGPKLLIQFQNNGVVDDSQLPKDRFSAERLKGVDSTLKIQPAKLEDSAVYLCASSLGRTELAGGPRGTDTQYFGPGTRLTVL.

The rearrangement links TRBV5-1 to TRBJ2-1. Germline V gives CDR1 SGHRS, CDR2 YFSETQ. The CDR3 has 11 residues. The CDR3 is CASSLTAEQFF.

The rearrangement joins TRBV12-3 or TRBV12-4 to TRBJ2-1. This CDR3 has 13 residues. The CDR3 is CASSLIGDNEEFF.

The CDR3 region is CASSHTGLAGEQYF. The chain has TRBV7-9 and TRBJ2-7; the D call of TRBD2 rests on TCRdb alone, since no DNA is present to check it. The CDR3 has 14 residues. Per germline, CDR1 SEHNR and CDR2 FQNEAQ (reference sequence).

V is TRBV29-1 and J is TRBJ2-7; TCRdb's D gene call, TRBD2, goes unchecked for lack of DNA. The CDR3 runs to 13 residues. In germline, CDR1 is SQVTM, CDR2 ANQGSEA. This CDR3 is CSVEGSALNEQYF.

This CDR3 is CASSVAPGAKTQYF. V gene TRBV9 combines with J gene TRBJ2-5; lacking DNA, the TRBD1 call made by TCRdb goes unchecked. Germline-derived CDR1 and CDR2 are SGDLS and YYNGEE. This CDR3 is 14 amino acids long.

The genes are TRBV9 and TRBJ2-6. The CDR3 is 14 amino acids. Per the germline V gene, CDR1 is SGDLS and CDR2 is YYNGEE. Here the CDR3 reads CASSAETGANVLTF.

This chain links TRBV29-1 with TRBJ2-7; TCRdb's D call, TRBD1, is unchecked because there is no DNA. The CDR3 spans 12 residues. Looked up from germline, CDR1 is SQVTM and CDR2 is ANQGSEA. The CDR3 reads CSVADRVGEQYF.

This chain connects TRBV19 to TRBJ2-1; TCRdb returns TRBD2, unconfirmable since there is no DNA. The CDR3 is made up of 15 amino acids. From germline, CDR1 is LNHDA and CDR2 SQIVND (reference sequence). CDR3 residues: CASSIVALANNEQFF.

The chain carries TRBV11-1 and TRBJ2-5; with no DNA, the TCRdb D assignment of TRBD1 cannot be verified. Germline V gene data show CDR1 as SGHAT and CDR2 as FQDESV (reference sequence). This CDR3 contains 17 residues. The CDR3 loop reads CASSLPYLGQPQETQYF. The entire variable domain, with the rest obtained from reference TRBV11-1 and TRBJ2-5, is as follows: EAEVAQSPRYKITEKSQAVAFWCDPISGHATLYWYRQILGQGPELLVQFQDESVVDDSQLPKDRFSAERLKGVDSTLKIQPAELGDSAMYLCASSLPYLGQPQETQYFGPGTRLLVL.

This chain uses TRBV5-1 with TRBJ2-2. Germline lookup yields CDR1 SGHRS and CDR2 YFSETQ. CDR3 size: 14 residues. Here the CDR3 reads CASSLEWRTGELFF.

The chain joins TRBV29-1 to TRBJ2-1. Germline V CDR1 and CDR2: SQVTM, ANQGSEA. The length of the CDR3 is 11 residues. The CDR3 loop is CSAPGDNEQFF.

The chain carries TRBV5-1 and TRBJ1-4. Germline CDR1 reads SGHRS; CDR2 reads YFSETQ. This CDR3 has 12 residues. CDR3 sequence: CASSLDSEKLFF. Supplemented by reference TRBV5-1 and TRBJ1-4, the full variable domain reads KAGVTQTPRYLIKTRGQQVTLSCSPISGHRSVSWYQQTPGQGLQFLFEYFSETQRNKGNFPGRFSGRQFSNSRSEMNVSTLELGDSALYLCASSLDSEKLFFGSGTQLSVL.

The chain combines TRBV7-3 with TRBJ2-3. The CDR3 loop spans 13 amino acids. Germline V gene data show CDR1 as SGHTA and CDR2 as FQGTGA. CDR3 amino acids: CASSADGPDTQYF.

CDR3 in amino acids: CASSASEGTGGSIEAFF. The rearrangement uses TRBV9 and TRBJ1-1; absent DNA, TCRdb's TRBD1 call cannot be checked. The CDR3 consists of 17 residues. CDR1 and CDR2 (germline): SGDLS, YYNGEE.